This T cell receptor (beta chain) was sequenced for a study of blood T cells in healthy people across ages. PCR was performed a second time for about 6 to 12 cycles using a sample-barcoded 5' primer and a J-beta primer mix. Each CDR3 protein is one row after TCRdb ran MiXCR on the 5' RACE reads. Here the sample spans some 1,800,000 distinct CDR3 sequences, 30% to 40% being singletons. The ends lost 1 base at V and 1 base at J; junction bases unmatched: 5. This CDR3 region has 16 residues. Per germline, CDR1 DFQATT and CDR2 SNEGSKA (reference sequence). The receptor was derived from a human donor in good health. This chain links TRBV20-1 with TRBJ2-3, with 10 bases fitting TRBD2. The material sequenced was blood. CDR3 region: CSARASGGYRTDTQYF. The CDR3 DNA follows: TGCAGTGCTAGAGCTAGCGGGGGATACCGCACAGATACGCAGTATTTT.